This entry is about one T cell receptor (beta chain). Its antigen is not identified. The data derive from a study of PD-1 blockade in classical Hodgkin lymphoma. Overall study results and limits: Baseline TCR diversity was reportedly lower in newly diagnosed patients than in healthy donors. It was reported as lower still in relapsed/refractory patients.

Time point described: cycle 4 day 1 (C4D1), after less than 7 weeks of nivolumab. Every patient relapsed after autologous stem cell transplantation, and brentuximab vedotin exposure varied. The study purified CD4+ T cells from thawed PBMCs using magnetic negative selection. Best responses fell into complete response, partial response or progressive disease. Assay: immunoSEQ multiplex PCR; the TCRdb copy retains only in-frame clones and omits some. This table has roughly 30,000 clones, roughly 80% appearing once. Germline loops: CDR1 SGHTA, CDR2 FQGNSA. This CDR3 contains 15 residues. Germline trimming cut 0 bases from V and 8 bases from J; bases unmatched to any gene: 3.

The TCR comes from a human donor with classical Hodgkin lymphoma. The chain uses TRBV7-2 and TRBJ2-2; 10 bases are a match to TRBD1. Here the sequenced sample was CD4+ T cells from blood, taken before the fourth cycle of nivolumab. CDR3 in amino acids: CASSLAGQGLGELFF. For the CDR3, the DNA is TGTGCCAGCAGCTTAGCGGGACAGGGGTTAGGGGAGCTGTTTTTT.